This T cell receptor (beta chain) was found in a study of blood T cells in healthy people across ages. Trimming left V 2 bases short and J 0 bases short, with 12 bases between. The CDR3 has 16 amino acids. Germline lookup yields CDR1 SGHTA and CDR2 FQGNSA. Combining a sample-barcoded 5' primer with a J-beta primer mix, a second PCR ran for roughly 6 to 12 cycles. TCRdb reanalysed the 5' RACE reads using MiXCR and keeps one entry per CDR3 protein. The table shows over 1.5 million distinct CDR3 sequences, with about 49% occurring only once. The J gene is TRBJ2-3, the V gene TRBV7-2, with D possibly matching TRBD2 (5 bases). Specimen: blood. This clonotype was sampled from a woman aged 40 to 50 in good health. CDR3 sequence reads: CASSLRPAASTDTQYF. The CDR3, as DNA: TGTGCCAGCAGCTTAAGGCCAGCGGCCAGCACAGATACGCAGTATTTT. The full variable domain, in which reference TRBV7-2 and TRBJ2-3 provide the parts outside the CDR3, is GAGVSQSPSNKVTEKGKDVELRCDPISGHTALYWYRQSLGQGLEFLIYFQGNSAPDKSGLPSDRFSAERTGGSVSTLTIQRTQQEDSAVYLCASSLRPAASTDTQYFGPGTRLTVL.